This T cell receptor beta chain was documented in a study of blood T cell repertoires in COVID-19. Study-wide background: T cells, B-cell-depleted T cells, or PBMCs supplied cDNA or gDNA.

How the authors handled the data: Cell counts per sample came from amplifying reference gene primers. Data came from immunoSEQ multiplex PCR; TCRdb stores just in-frame clones and leaves some out. V and J calls and clone size come straight from that table; D and trimming were deduced from the DNA. The sample lists 95,000 to 110,000 clones, roughly nine tenths occurring once. With V trimmed by 5 bases and J by 0 bases, 9 bases remained unmatched. CDR1 PRHDT and CDR2 FYEKMQ come from the germline V gene (reference sequence). The CDR3 spans 16 residues. Sequencing used peripheral blood. This sequence was found in a human donor in a cohort sampled during active COVID-19. The J gene is TRBJ2-7, the V gene TRBV13; 8 bases are shared with TRBD1. CDR3 residues: CASSPGQGHSSYEQYF. The CDR3 nucleotides read TGTGCCAGCAGCCCAGGACAGGGACATAGCTCCTACGAGCAGTACTTC.